The source of this TCR beta chain is a study of tumor-infiltrating lymphocytes in primary liver carcinoma. Study background: Samples returned roughly 3.65 to 7.13 million productive TCRbeta reads each. Read depth did not differ significantly between tissue types. Whole-study findings and limits: Pairs of tumor regions overlapped more than tumor-adjacent and tumor-blood pairs did. No more than about 8-24% of top clones could be seen in all five tumor regions.

CDR1 and CDR2 from the germline V gene are MDHEN and SYDVKM. V lost 4 bases to trimming and J lost 0 bases; unmatched junction nucleotides: 9. The CDR3 is 16 amino acids. This clonotype occurred many times. Its antigen is undetermined. A constant-region primer primed TCR beta cDNA synthesis from 400 to 600 ng of total RNA. Each TCR beta library was derived from three nested multiplex PCR rounds that employed slightly modified ARM-PCR. It was with TRBV1-TRBV30 forward primers and a C-beta reverse primer that the first two PCR rounds were run, at roughly 11 cycles each. TCRdb ran MiXCR on the multiplex PCR reads and lists one entry per CDR3 protein. The table includes around 40,000 distinct CDR3 sequences, approximately 73% detected once. Co-extracted RNA and DNA came from around 18-30 mg of unsorted bulk tissue. For each tumor, five separate regions were sampled.

Input material: liver tumor tissue from sampling region 2. Subset: tumor region T2, inferior pole. This sequence was found in a middle-aged man with primary liver carcinoma and hepatitis B virus infection. The rearrangement uses TRBV28 and TRBJ2-7; 7 positions match TRBD2. The CDR3 DNA reads as TGTGCCAGCAGTTCGCCCCGGGGGGTTCTCTCCTACGAGCAGTACTTC. As protein: CASSSPRGVLSYEQYF.